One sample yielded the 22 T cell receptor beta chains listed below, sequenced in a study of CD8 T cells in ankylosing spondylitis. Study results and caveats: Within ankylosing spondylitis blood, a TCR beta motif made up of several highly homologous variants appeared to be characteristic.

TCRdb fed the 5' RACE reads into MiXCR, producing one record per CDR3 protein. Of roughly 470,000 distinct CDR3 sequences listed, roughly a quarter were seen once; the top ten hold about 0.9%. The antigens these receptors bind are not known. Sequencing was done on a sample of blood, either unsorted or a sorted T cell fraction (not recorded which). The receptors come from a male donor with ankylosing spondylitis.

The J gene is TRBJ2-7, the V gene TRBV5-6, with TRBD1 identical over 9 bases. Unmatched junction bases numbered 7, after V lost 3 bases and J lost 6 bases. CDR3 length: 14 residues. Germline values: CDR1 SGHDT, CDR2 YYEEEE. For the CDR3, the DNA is TGTGCCAGCAGCTGGGTGGGACAGGGTCGCGAGCAGTACGTC. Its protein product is CASSWVGQGREQYV.

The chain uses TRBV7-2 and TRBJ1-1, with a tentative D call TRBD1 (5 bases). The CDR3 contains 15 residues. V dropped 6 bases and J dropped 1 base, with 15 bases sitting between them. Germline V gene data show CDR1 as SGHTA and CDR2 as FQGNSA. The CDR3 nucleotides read TGTGCCAGCAGTTTGGCCGGGGGGTCGAACACTGAAGCTTTCTTT. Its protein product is CASSLAGGSNTEAFF.

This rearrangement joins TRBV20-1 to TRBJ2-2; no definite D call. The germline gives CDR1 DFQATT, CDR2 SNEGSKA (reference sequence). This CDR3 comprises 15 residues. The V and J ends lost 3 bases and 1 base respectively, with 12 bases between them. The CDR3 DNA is TGCAGTGCTAGTAGGGCAGTCCAGAACACCGGGGAGCTGTTTTTT. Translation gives CSASRAVQNTGELFF.

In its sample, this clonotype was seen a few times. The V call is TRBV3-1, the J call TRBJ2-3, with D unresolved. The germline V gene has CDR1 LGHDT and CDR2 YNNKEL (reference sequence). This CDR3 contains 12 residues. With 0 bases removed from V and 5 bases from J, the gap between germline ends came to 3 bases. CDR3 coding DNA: TGTGCCAGCAGCCAAGATCAAGATACGCAGTATTTT. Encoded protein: CASSQDQDTQYF.

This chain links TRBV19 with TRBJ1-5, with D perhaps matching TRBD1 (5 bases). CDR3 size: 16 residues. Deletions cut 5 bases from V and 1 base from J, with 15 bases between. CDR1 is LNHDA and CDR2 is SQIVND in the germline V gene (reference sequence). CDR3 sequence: CASSPRDGPSNQPQHF. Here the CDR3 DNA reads TGTGCCAGTAGTCCTAGGGACGGACCGAGCAATCAGCCCCAGCATTTT.

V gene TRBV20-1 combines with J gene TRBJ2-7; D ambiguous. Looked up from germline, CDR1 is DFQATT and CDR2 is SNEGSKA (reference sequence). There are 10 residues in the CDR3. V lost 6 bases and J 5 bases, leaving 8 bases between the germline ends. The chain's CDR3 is CSANNNEQYF. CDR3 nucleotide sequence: TGCAGTGCAAATAATAACGAGCAGTACTTC.

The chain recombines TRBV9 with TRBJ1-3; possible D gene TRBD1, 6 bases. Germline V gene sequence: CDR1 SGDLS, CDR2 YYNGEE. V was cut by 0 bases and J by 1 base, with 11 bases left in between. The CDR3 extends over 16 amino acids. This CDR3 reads CASSVDEGGSGNTIYF. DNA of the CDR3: TGTGCCAGCAGCGTAGACGAAGGGGGGTCTGGAAACACCATATATTTT. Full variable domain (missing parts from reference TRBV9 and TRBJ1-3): DSGVTQTPKHLITATGQRVTLRCSPRSGDLSVYWYQQSLDQGLQFLIQYYNGEERAKGNILERFSAQQFPDLHSELNLSSLELGDSALYFCASSVDEGGSGNTIYFGEGSWLTVV.

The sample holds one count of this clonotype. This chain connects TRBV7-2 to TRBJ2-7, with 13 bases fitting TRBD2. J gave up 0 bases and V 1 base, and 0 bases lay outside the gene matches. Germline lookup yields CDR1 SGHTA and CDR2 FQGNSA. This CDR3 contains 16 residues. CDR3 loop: CASSLGTSGSSYEQYV. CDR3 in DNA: TGTGCCAGCAGCTTAGGGACTAGCGGGAGCTCCTACGAGCAGTACGTC.

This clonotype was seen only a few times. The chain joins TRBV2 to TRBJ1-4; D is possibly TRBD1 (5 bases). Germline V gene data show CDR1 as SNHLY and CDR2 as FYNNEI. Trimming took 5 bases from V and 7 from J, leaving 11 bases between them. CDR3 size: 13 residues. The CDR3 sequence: CASSRGAGEKLFF. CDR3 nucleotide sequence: TGTGCCAGCAGTAGGGGAGCCGGTGAAAAACTGTTTTTT.

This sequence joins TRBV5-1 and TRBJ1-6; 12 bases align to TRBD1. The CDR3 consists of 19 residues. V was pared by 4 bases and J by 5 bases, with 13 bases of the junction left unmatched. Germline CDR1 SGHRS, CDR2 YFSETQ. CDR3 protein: CASSRNPGQGATNNSPLHF. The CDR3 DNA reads TGCGCCAGCAGCCGCAACCCGGGACAGGGGGCGACGAATAATTCACCCCTCCACTTT. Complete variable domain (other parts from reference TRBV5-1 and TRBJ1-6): KAGVTQTPRYLIKTRGQQVTLSCSPISGHRSVSWYQQTPGQGLQFLFEYFSETQRNKGNFPGRFSGRQFSNSRSEMNVSTLELGDSALYLCASSRNPGQGATNNSPLHFGNGTRLTVT.

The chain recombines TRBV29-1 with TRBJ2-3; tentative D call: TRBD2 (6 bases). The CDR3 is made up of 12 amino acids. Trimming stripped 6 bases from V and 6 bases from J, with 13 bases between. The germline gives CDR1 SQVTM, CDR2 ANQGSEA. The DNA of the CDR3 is TGCAGCGTGAACCCGGGGGTTGATACGCAGTATTTT. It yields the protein CSVNPGVDTQYF.

The CDR3 coding sequence is TGTGCCAGCACCCCCGGCCCTAGCGGGAGGGCCTTTCTTCGCACAGATACGCAGTATTTT. Translating it yields CASTPGPSGRAFLRTDTQYF. The rearrangement links TRBV12-3 or TRBV12-4 to TRBJ2-3; 12 nucleotides align to TRBD2. There are 20 residues in the CDR3. J was trimmed by 1 base and V by 7 bases; bases with no gene match: 18.

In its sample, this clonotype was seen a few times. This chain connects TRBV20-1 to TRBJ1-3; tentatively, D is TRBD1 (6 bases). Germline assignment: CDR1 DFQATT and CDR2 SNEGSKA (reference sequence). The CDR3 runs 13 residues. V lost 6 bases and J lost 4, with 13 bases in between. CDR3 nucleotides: TGCAGTGCCGGACAGAGTCGGGGAAACACCATATATTTT. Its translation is CSAGQSRGNTIYF.

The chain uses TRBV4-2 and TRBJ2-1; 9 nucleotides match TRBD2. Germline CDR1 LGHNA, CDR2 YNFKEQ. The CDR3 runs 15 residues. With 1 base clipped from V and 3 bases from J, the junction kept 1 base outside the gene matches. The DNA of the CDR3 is TGTGCCAGCAGCCAAGTACTAGCGGGCTACAATGAGCAGTTCTTC. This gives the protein CASSQVLAGYNEQFF.

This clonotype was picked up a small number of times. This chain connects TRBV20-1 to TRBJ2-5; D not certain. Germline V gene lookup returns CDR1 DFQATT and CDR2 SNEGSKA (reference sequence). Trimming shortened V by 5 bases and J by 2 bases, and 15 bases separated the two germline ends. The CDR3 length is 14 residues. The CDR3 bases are TGCAGTGCTCGTGGGCCGGCGGAACAAGAGACCCAGTACTTC. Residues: CSARGPAEQETQYF.

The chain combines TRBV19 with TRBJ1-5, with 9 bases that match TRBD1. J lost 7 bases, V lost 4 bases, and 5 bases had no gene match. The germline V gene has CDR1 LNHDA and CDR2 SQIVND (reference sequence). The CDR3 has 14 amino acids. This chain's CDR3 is CASSKGQGMQPQHF. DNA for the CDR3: TGTGCCAGTAGTAAGGGACAGGGAATGCAGCCCCAGCATTTT.

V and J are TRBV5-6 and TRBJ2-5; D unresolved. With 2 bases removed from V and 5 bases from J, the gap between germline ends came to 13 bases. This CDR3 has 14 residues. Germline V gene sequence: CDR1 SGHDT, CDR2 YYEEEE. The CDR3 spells CASSLDQVAETQYF. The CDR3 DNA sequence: TGTGCCAGCAGCTTAGACCAGGTGGCGGAGACCCAGTACTTC.

For the CDR3, the DNA is TGTGCCAGCAGCTCCCCGGGACAGGGCCCGAGCTCCTATAATTCACCCCTCCACTTT. It encodes CASSSPGQGPSSYNSPLHF. The chain joins TRBV6-1 to TRBJ1-6; TRBD1 aligns across 9 bases. V was pared by 6 bases and J by 0 bases, with 12 bases of the junction left unmatched. Per germline, CDR1 MNHNS and CDR2 SASEGT. This CDR3 contains 19 residues.

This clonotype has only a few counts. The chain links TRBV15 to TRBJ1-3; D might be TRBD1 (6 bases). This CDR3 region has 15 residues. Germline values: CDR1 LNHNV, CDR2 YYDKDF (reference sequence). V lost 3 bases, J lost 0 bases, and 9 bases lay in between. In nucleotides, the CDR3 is TGTGCCACCAGCAGCCAGGGGTCCTCTGGAAACACCATATATTTT. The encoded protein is CATSSQGSSGNTIYF.

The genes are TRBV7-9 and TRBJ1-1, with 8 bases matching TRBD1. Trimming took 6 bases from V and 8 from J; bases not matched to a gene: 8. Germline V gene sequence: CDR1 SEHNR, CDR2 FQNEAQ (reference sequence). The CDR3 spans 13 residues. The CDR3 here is CASSRGQGVEAFF. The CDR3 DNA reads TGTGCCAGCAGTCGCGGACAGGGCGTGGAAGCTTTCTTT.

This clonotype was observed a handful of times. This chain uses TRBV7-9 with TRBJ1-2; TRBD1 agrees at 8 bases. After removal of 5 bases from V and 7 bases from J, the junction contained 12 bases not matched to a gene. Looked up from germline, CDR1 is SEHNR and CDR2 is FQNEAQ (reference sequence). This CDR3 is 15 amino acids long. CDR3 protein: CASSHLSRTGFGYTF. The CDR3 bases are TGTGCCAGCAGCCACCTATCTCGGACAGGGTTTGGCTACACCTTC.

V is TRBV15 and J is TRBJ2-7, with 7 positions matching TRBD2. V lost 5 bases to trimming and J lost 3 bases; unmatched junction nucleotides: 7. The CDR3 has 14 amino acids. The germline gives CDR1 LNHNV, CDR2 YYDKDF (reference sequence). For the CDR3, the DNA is TGTGCCACCAGCCCTCGACTAGCTAACTACGAGCAGTACTTC. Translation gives CATSPRLANYEQYF.